This T cell receptor (beta chain) was sequenced during a study of T-cell reconstitution after alpha-beta-depleted transplantation in children. Overall study findings and caveats: When one year had passed after transplant, most T-cell counts and diversity came from newly produced T cells. For some patients, TCRbeta diversity was high at day 60 because of recipient T cells and thymic progenitors that survived.

The germline V and J ends were trimmed by 4 bases and 0 bases, with 13 bases remaining between them. The CDR3 spans 14 residues. Germline V gene data show CDR1 as DFQATT and CDR2 as SNEGSKA (reference sequence). The table lists this clonotype with many counts. Its antigen is undetermined. Molecular barcoding with unique molecular identifiers was used for the TCRbeta library. One entry per CDR3 protein results from TCRdb running MiXCR on the PCR reads. This table has some 830,000 distinct CDR3 sequences, 16% appearing once. The receptor was isolated from a male patient younger than 18 who had a stem cell transplant for acute lymphoblastic leukemia, so the T cells may come from the graft donor. The chain joins TRBV20-1 to TRBJ2-7, with D hard to call. This material consisted of PBMCs, mostly from graft donor cells, taken 360 days after TCRalphabeta/CD19-depleted stem cell transplant. As DNA, the CDR3 is TGCAGTGCTACCCGGACCACGGGCTCCTACGAGCAGTACTTC. This sequence encodes CSATRTTGSYEQYF.